The clone carrying this T cell receptor (beta chain) showed up just a few times. Its target is not known. Sorted populations all had greater than 95% purity. This sample is drawn from a study of beta chain features in type 1 diabetes. Expressed TCRB transcripts were sequenced because the isolated RNA had all been reverse transcribed beforehand. Assay used: immunoSEQ multiplex PCR; TCRdb lists only in-frame clones, some missing. The table has around 500,000 clones, 11% seen once; the top ten hold approximately 0.05%. Notes on the study in general: A cDNA-based sequencing approach could over-represent cells with high TCR expression. Shorter templates might be favored by PCR, and equally so in patients and in controls.

The sample taken for sequencing was naive CD4+ T cells from blood. The TCR comes from a woman aged 18-35 years in good health.

Written as DNA, the CDR3 is TGTGCCAGCAGCCAGGGACTAGCGGGGATTGCAGATACGCAGTATTTT. Its protein is CASSQGLAGIADTQYF. J is TRBJ2-3 and V is TRBV5-4; 13 nucleotides line up with TRBD2. Germline CDR1 is SGHNT and CDR2 is YYREEE (reference sequence). The CDR3 totals 16 residues. V gave up 4 bases and J gave up 4 bases; unmatched junction bases: 6.